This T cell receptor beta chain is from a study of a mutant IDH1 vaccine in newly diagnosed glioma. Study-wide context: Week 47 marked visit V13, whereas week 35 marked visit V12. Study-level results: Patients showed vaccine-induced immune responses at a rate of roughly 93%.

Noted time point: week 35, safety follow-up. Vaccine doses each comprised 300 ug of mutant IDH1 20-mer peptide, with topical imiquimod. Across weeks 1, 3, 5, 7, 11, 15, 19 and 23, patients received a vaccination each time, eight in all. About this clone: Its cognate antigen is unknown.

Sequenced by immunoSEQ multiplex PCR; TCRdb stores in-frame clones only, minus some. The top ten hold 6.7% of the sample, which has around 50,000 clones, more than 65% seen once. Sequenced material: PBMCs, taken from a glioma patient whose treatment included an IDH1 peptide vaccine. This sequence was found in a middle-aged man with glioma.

Here the CDR3 reads CASSWRGQSYEQYF. The CDR3 DNA reads as TGTGCCAGCAGCTGGAGGGGCCAATCCTACGAGCAGTACTTC. The V call is TRBV7-9, the J call TRBJ2-7, with D tentatively TRBD2 (6 bases). Trimming left V 4 bases short and J 1 base short, with 11 bases between. Germline assignment: CDR1 SEHNR and CDR2 FQNEAQ (reference sequence). The CDR3 has 14 residues.